Following are 20 T cell receptor beta chains from one sample sequenced in a study of blood T cell repertoires in COVID-19. Repertoires were generated with immunoSEQ multiplex PCR, while TCRdb's copy carries only in-frame clones and drops some. The data show about 500,000 clones, roughly 89% seen once. Sequencing was performed on peripheral blood. The receptor set was obtained from a man between 18 and 29 years old with COVID-19, enrolled during active disease.

The rearrangement joins TRBV6-5 to TRBJ1-1; D is uncertain. Germline loops: CDR1 MNHEY, CDR2 SVGAGI. CDR3 size: 15 residues. The V gene lost 6 bases and the J gene lost 4 bases, with 18 bases spanning the gap. The CDR3 DNA reads TGTGCCAGCAGCTCCTACGGGATCGAAGGCACTGAAGCTTTCTTT. It is translated as CASSSYGIEGTEAFF.

This chain connects TRBV6-5 to TRBJ2-7; 8 nucleotides match TRBD2. With V trimmed by 0 bases and J by 6 bases, 7 bases remained unmatched. This CDR3 has 15 amino acids. Per germline, CDR1 MNHEY and CDR2 SVGAGI. In DNA form, the CDR3 reads TGTGCCAGCAGTTACTCCCATAGCGGGACGAGCGAGCAGTACTTC. This translates into CASSYSHSGTSEQYF.

This chain connects TRBV20-1 to TRBJ2-1, with D perhaps TRBD1 (6 bases). Trimming shortened V by 3 bases and J by 3 bases, and 15 bases separated the two germline ends. This CDR3 contains 15 residues. Germline V gene lookup returns CDR1 DFQATT and CDR2 SNEGSKA (reference sequence). CDR3 DNA: TGCAGTGCTAGTGGGGGCCTCAATGGCTACAATGAGCAGTTCTTC. This gives the protein CSASGGLNGYNEQFF.

This clone was counted ten times or more. This chain connects TRBV7-9 to TRBJ2-1, with D possibly matching TRBD1 (5 bases). The CDR3 sequence is 15 residues long. With 6 bases removed from V and 3 bases from J, the gap between germline ends came to 15 bases. Germline CDR1 is SEHNR and CDR2 is FQNEAQ (reference sequence). The CDR3 region has the DNA TGTGCCAGCAGTTGGACCCAAGGGGACTACAATGAGCAGTTCTTC. Protein product: CASSWTQGDYNEQFF.

The chain couples TRBV6-6 to TRBJ2-1, with TRBD2 matching over 9 bases. Germline CDR1 is MNHNY and CDR2 is SVGAGI (reference sequence). V shed 2 bases and J 0 bases; nucleotides not matched to a gene: 2. The CDR3 extends over 16 amino acids. This chain's CDR3 is CASSYLSGSSYNEQFF. CDR3 sequence (DNA): TGTGCCAGCAGTTACCTTAGCGGGAGCTCCTACAATGAGCAGTTCTTC.

The chain combines TRBV2 with TRBJ2-7; 11 bases match TRBD1. The ends lost 11 bases at V and 4 bases at J; junction bases unmatched: 13. This CDR3 spans 15 amino acids. Germline assignment: CDR1 SNHLY and CDR2 FYNNEI. The CDR3: CAGLSSGTGGYEQYF. The CDR3 coding sequence is TGTGCCGGGTTATCATCTGGGACAGGGGGATACGAGCAGTACTTC.

This rearrangement joins TRBV7-2 to TRBJ2-2, with 8 bases lining up with TRBD2. Germline CDR1 SGHTA, CDR2 FQGNSA. The CDR3 totals 17 residues. V gave up 1 base and J gave up 8 bases; unmatched junction bases: 12. This CDR3 reads CASSLDGRDFYSGELFF. The CDR3 region has the DNA TGTGCCAGCAGCTTAGACGGGAGGGACTTTTATTCTGGGGAGCTGTTTTTT.

J is TRBJ2-7 and V is TRBV27; 15 bases are shared with TRBD2. V lost 5 bases and J lost 4; bases outside the gene matches: 3. Looked up from germline, CDR1 is MNHEY and CDR2 is SMNVEV (reference sequence). CDR3 length: 15 residues. The CDR3 is CASSLGTSGGYEQYF. CDR3 bases: TGTGCCAGCAGTCTCGGGACTAGCGGGGGGTACGAGCAGTACTTC.

The table lists this clone with a count of one. The chain recombines TRBV2 with TRBJ2-6, with TRBD2 matching over 11 bases. CDR3 length: 19 residues. Germline lookup yields CDR1 SNHLY and CDR2 FYNNEI. V dropped 6 bases and J dropped 2; count of bases not matched to a gene: 12. The CDR3 region has the DNA TGTGCCAGCAGCTTACATAGCGGGGGGGCTTACCCTGGGGCCAACGTCCTGACTTTC. Translated, it gives CASSLHSGGAYPGANVLTF.

This clone occurred a few times. This chain uses TRBV24-1 with TRBJ1-5; D is uncertain. Trimming took off 4 bases at V and 0 bases at J, with 3 bases between the two ends. Germline V gives CDR1 KGHDR, CDR2 SFDVKD. This CDR3 is built from 13 residues. CDR3 nucleotides: TGTGCCACCAGTGACCATAGCAATCAGCCCCAGCATTTT. Amino acids: CATSDHSNQPQHF.

This chain joins TRBV7-8 and TRBJ2-1, with 9 bases aligning to TRBD2. The junction had 9 bases not matched to a gene; V was cut back by 1 base and J by 8 bases. The germline CDR1 and CDR2 sequences are SGHVS and FQNEAQ. This CDR3 has 16 amino acids. CDR3: CASSLEWRGGQDEQFF. The CDR3, as DNA: TGTGCCAGCAGCTTAGAATGGCGGGGGGGCCAGGATGAGCAGTTCTTC.

This chain joins TRBV19 and TRBJ2-7, with 10 bases aligning to TRBD2. The CDR3 runs 15 residues. Germline V gives CDR1 LNHDA, CDR2 SQIVND (reference sequence). With 3 bases clipped from V and 3 bases from J, the junction kept 5 bases outside the gene matches. CDR3 amino acids: CASSMLAGGRYEQYF. CDR3 coding DNA: TGTGCCAGTAGTATGTTAGCGGGAGGTCGCTACGAGCAGTACTTC. The full variable domain, completed using reference TRBV19 and TRBJ2-7, is DGGITQSPKYLFRKEGQNVTLSCEQNLNHDAMYWYRQDPGQGLRLIYYSQIVNDFQKGDIAEGYSVSREKKESFPLTVTSAQKNPTAFYLCASSMLAGGRYEQYFGPGTRLTVT.

CDR3 protein: CASSWTGGNNQPQHF. In nucleotides, the CDR3 is TGTGCCAGCAGCTGGACAGGGGGCAACAATCAGCCCCAGCATTTT. V usage is TRBV6-6 and J usage is TRBJ1-5; 11 bases line up with TRBD1. The CDR3 extends over 15 amino acids. Looked up from germline, CDR1 is MNHNY and CDR2 is SVGAGI (reference sequence). Losses at the gene ends were 6 bases for V and 3 bases for J; bases not matched to a gene: 4.

The chain uses TRBV11-2 and TRBJ2-3; a weak D match, TRBD1 (6 bases). There are 16 residues in the CDR3. Germline assignment: CDR1 SGHAT and CDR2 FQNNGV. With 4 bases removed from V and 1 base from J, the gap between germline ends came to 15 bases. The CDR3 sequence: CASSSLQGTGTDTQYF. The DNA of the CDR3 is TGTGCCAGCAGCTCCCTACAGGGAACTGGCACAGATACGCAGTATTTT.

V and J are TRBV7-6 and TRBJ2-5; 9 bases match TRBD1. Trimming at V came to 6 bases and at J to 4 bases, leaving 6 bases not matched to a gene. The CDR3 has 14 amino acids. Germline V gives CDR1 SGHVS, CDR2 FNYEAQ. As DNA, the CDR3 is TGTGCCAGCAGAAACAGGGGGCTGAGAGAGACCCAGTACTTC. Amino acids: CASRNRGLRETQYF.

This sequence joins TRBV30 and TRBJ1-5; 7 bases are shared with TRBD1. This CDR3 comprises 14 residues. After removal of 0 bases from V and 6 bases from J, the junction contained 5 bases not matched to a gene. The V gene's germline CDR1 is GTSNPN and CDR2 SVGIG (reference sequence). The CDR3 region has the DNA TGTGCCTGGAGTGTTCGAACAGGGGTTCAGCCCCAGCATTTT. Amino acid sequence: CAWSVRTGVQPQHF.

J is TRBJ2-1 and V is TRBV5-6, with 9 bases lining up with TRBD2. V shed 4 bases and J 6 bases; nucleotides not matched to a gene: 11. Germline assignment: CDR1 SGHDT and CDR2 YYEEEE. The CDR3 runs 16 residues. CDR3 in DNA: TGTGCCAGCAGCCCGGGTGGGCTAGCGGGGCGCAATGAGCAGTTCTTC. This encodes CASSPGGLAGRNEQFF.

This sequence joins TRBV10-1 and TRBJ2-3; no definite D call. The CDR3 contains 14 residues. V was clipped by 2 bases and J by 6 bases, with 12 bases between them. Germline V gene lookup returns CDR1 WNHNN and CDR2 SYGVQD (reference sequence). The CDR3 region has the DNA TGCGCCAGCAGTGAGCATCTCTCCGGGGATACGCAGTATTTT. Translated, it gives CASSEHLSGDTQYF.

The rearrangement links TRBV14 to TRBJ2-2, with TRBD2 matching over 8 bases. CDR3 length equals 17 residues. V was clipped by 1 base and J by 5 bases; unmatched bases: 9. Germline V gives CDR1 SGHDN, CDR2 FVKESK. CDR3 in amino acids: CASSQVPSGYLTGELFF. The CDR3 DNA follows: TGTGCCAGCAGCCAAGTTCCTAGCGGGTACCTTACCGGGGAGCTGTTTTTT.

V and J are TRBV13 and TRBJ2-3; D remains unclear. Germline CDR1 and CDR2: PRHDT and FYEKMQ (reference sequence). This CDR3 region has 13 residues. Trimming took 5 bases from V and 2 from J, leaving 8 bases between them. The CDR3, as DNA: TGTGCCAGCAGCGTGATAGTCACAGATACGCAGTATTTT. Translating it yields CASSVIVTDTQYF.